Each of the 32 T cell receptor beta chains below was sequenced from the same sample in a study of T-cell memory formation after mild COVID-19. Via MiXCR, TCRdb re-called the 5' RACE reads, giving one row per CDR3 protein. The sample has 240,000 or so distinct CDR3 sequences, over 8.5% seen once. The sequenced material came from PBMCs or a T cell subset sorted from them (not recorded which). Receptors originate from a man aged 18 to 30 who had mild COVID-19 (a few samples of this study predate the infection). Cell type and time point are not known.

Many counts were recorded for this clonotype. The chain carries TRBV12-3 or TRBV12-4 and TRBJ1-5, with 7 bases that match TRBD1. CDR3 length: 14 amino acids. Losses at the gene ends were 5 bases for V and 7 bases for J; bases not matched to a gene: 8. This CDR3 is CASSPTGDRQPQHF. CDR3 DNA: TGTGCCAGCAGTCCTACAGGGGATAGGCAGCCCCAGCATTTT.

This clonotype was recorded a few times. The chain employs TRBV7-2 and TRBJ1-1; 8 bases are a match to TRBD1. V dropped 6 bases and J dropped 1; count of bases not matched to a gene: 7. Germline values: CDR1 SGHTA, CDR2 FQGNSA. This CDR3 comprises 15 residues. The CDR3 sequence: CASSEQGGRNTEAFF. The CDR3 nucleotides are TGTGCCAGCAGTGAACAGGGGGGAAGGAACACTGAAGCTTTCTTT.

This clonotype turned up a few times. V is TRBV4-1 and J is TRBJ2-1, with D unresolved. Trimming removed 3 bases from V and 9 bases from J, with 9 bases in between. Germline CDR1 MGHRA, CDR2 YSYEKL. This CDR3 is built from 12 residues. The DNA for the CDR3 is TGCGCCAGCAGCCACGGCGTCGGTGAGCAGTTCTTC. Amino acids: CASSHGVGEQFF.

This clonotype was observed many times. This rearrangement joins TRBV12-3 or TRBV12-4 to TRBJ2-7, with D unresolved. This CDR3 has 13 amino acids. The V and J ends lost 4 bases and 5 bases respectively, with 12 bases between them. Written as DNA, the CDR3 is TGTGCCAGCAGTTGGTTGGGGTCCGACGAGCAGTACTTC. This encodes CASSWLGSDEQYF.

V gene TRBV6-6 combines with J gene TRBJ2-3; D gene ambiguous. V lost 6 bases and J 4 bases, leaving 11 bases between the germline ends. This CDR3 region has 13 residues. Germline lookup yields CDR1 MNHNY and CDR2 SVGAGI (reference sequence). The CDR3 DNA sequence: TGTGCCAGCAGGGACCTCGGCCCAGATACGCAGTATTTT. This translates into CASRDLGPDTQYF.

Only a few counts were recorded for this clonotype. The genes are TRBV10-3 and TRBJ2-7; unclear D gene. The V end was cut by 3 bases, the J end by 2 bases, with 8 bases between. CDR1 ENHRY and CDR2 SYGVKD come from the germline V gene. The CDR3 is 13 residues long. CDR3 DNA sequence: TGTGCCATCAGTGACGAAGGACCCTACGAGCAGTACTTC. It encodes CAISDEGPYEQYF.

J is TRBJ2-3 and V is TRBV12-3 or TRBV12-4; D gene unclear. V lost 3 bases, J lost 5 bases, and 9 bases lay in between. The CDR3 covers 13 residues. CDR3 residues: CASSFPGLDTQYF. The CDR3, as DNA: TGTGCCAGCAGTTTCCCCGGGCTAGATACGCAGTATTTT.

This clonotype has a handful of counts. This chain links TRBV5-1 with TRBJ2-3; 10 nucleotides line up with TRBD1. The CDR3 runs 16 residues. The V and J ends lost 4 bases and 5 bases, in that order; junction bases with no gene match: 10. CDR1 is SGHRS, CDR2 YFSETQ, per germline. The chain's CDR3 is CASSPTGTGVGDTQYF. The DNA of the CDR3 is TGCGCCAGCAGCCCGACTGGGACAGGGGTGGGAGATACGCAGTATTTT.

The chain has TRBV20-1 and TRBJ1-5; 7 bases match TRBD1. The trim removed 0 bases at V and 7 bases at J, leaving 9 bases unmatched. The CDR3 runs 15 residues. CDR1 is DFQATT, CDR2 SNEGSKA, per germline (reference sequence). CDR3 nucleotides: TGCAGTGCTAGAGAAGTACAGGGGACGTCCCAGCCCCAGCATTTT. It translates to CSAREVQGTSQPQHF.

The genes are TRBV9 and TRBJ2-7; D possibly uses TRBD1 or TRBD2 (5 bases each). From germline, CDR1 is SGDLS and CDR2 YYNGEE. V lost 4 bases, J lost 6 bases, and 14 bases lay in between. The CDR3 is 13 residues long. The CDR3 is CASSPPRGREQYF. As DNA, the CDR3 is TGTGCCAGCAGCCCCCCTCGGGGCCGCGAGCAGTACTTC. Supplemented by reference TRBV9 and TRBJ2-7, the full variable domain reads DSGVTQTPKHLITATGQRVTLRCSPRSGDLSVYWYQQSLDQGLQFLIQYYNGEERAKGNILERFSAQQFPDLHSELNLSSLELGDSALYFCASSPPRGREQYFGPGTRLTVT.

This chain links TRBV24-1 with TRBJ1-2; unclear D gene. Trimming cost V 3 bases and J 8 bases, with 12 bases left between them. Germline CDR1 and CDR2: KGHDR and SFDVKD. CDR3 size: 13 residues. CDR3: CATSDRTLMGYTF. In DNA, the CDR3 is TGTGCCACCAGTGATAGGACTCTGATGGGCTACACCTTC.

This clonotype was detected a few times. This chain joins TRBV28 and TRBJ2-7; D gene ambiguous. This CDR3 has 13 residues. Trimming stripped 4 bases from V and 6 bases from J, with 13 bases between. CDR1 is MDHEN and CDR2 is SYDVKM in the germline V gene. CDR3 protein: CASSSQSLPEQYV. The DNA for the CDR3 is TGTGCCAGCAGTTCACAATCGCTGCCCGAGCAGTACGTC.

This clonotype turned up a few times. The rearrangement uses TRBV24-1 and TRBJ2-1; the match to TRBD2 covers 8 bases. This CDR3 comprises 13 residues. Germline CDR1 KGHDR, CDR2 SFDVKD. V trimming: 0 bases; J trimming: 12 bases; junction bases outside the gene matches: 3. The CDR3, as DNA: TGTGCCACCAGTGATTTGCGGGGGGGCGGGCAGTTCTTC. It is translated as CATSDLRGGGQFF.

The table lists this clonotype with a few counts. The genes are TRBV2 and TRBJ2-3; D not certain. Germline V gene data show CDR1 as SNHLY and CDR2 as FYNNEI. CDR3 size: 12 residues. Trimming cost V 2 bases and J 5 bases, with 5 bases left between them. The CDR3 spells CASSEFEDTQYF. The CDR3 region has the DNA TGTGCCAGCAGTGAATTCGAAGATACGCAGTATTTT.

The chain carries TRBV7-9 and TRBJ1-2; 7 positions match TRBD1. Germline V gives CDR1 SEHNR, CDR2 FQNEAQ (reference sequence). V lost 5 bases, J lost 6 bases, and 6 bases stayed unmatched. The CDR3 contains 13 residues. CDR3 in amino acids: CASSQTGIHGYTF. DNA for the CDR3: TGTGCCAGCAGCCAGACAGGGATCCATGGCTACACCTTC.

This clonotype has more than one count but fewer than ten. The gene calls are TRBV7-2 and TRBJ2-3; no firm D call. Trimming took off 2 bases at V and 0 bases at J, with 12 bases between the two ends. The CDR3 spans 16 residues. Germline loops: CDR1 SGHTA, CDR2 FQGNSA. CDR3 nucleotide sequence: TGTGCCAGCAGCTTAAGTCGGGCAGTAAGCACAGATACGCAGTATTTT. This sequence encodes CASSLSRAVSTDTQYF.

This clonotype was detected many times. The V call is TRBV4-1, the J call TRBJ1-4; tentatively, D is TRBD1 (6 bases). This CDR3 contains 15 residues. V was trimmed by 1 base and J by 10 bases, leaving 16 bases between them. Germline V gene lookup returns CDR1 MGHRA and CDR2 YSYEKL. CDR3 DNA sequence: TGCGCCAGCAGCCAAGGTGCAGGGGTTACGGGAAAACTGTTTTTT. Protein product: CASSQGAGVTGKLFF.

This clonotype was seen repeatedly, ten times or more. V and J are TRBV7-9 and TRBJ1-5; D perhaps matches TRBD1 (6 bases). The CDR3 has 12 amino acids. Trimming took off 5 bases at V and 4 bases at J, with 6 bases between the two ends. Germline assignment: CDR1 SEHNR and CDR2 FQNEAQ (reference sequence). CDR3 sequence: CASSQGNQPQHF. The CDR3 DNA reads TGTGCCAGCAGCCAGGGGAATCAGCCCCAGCATTTT.

The chain is built from TRBV6-5 and TRBJ1-6, with TRBD1 as a possible D gene (6 bases). This CDR3 contains 18 residues. Germline V gives CDR1 MNHEY, CDR2 SVGAGI. V gave up 6 bases and J gave up 10 bases, with 28 bases separating them. The CDR3 DNA is TGTGCCAGCAGCCCAGGAAGTGTTGTAGGGACACGGGTCTCACCCCTCCACTTT. Amino acid sequence: CASSPGSVVGTRVSPLHF.

The chain joins TRBV3-1 to TRBJ1-5; D uncertain. Germline V gives CDR1 LGHDT, CDR2 YNNKEL (reference sequence). CDR3 length equals 14 residues. V gave up 0 bases and J gave up 6 bases, with 9 bases separating them. CDR3 nucleotide sequence: TGTGCCAGCAGCCAAGATTTCGGCAGTCAGCCCCAGCATTTT. Translating it yields CASSQDFGSQPQHF.

A few counts support this clonotype. V is TRBV12-3 or TRBV12-4 and J is TRBJ2-1, with D possibly matching TRBD1 (5 bases). Trimming stripped 1 base from V and 6 bases from J, with 10 bases between. CDR3 length equals 14 residues. The CDR3 is CASSLGAGSNEQFF. CDR3 DNA sequence: TGTGCCAGCAGTTTAGGGGCAGGGTCCAATGAGCAGTTCTTC.

This clonotype turned up a few times. The chain uses TRBV7-2 and TRBJ2-7; the D is unclear. CDR3 size: 11 residues. The germline CDR1 and CDR2 sequences are SGHTA and FQGNSA. The ends were cut back, 6 bases at V and 5 bases at J, with 8 bases in the middle. CDR3 DNA: TGTGCCAGCAGGCTCGTTGACGAGCAGTACTTC. This translates into CASRLVDEQYF.

A few counts support this clonotype. CDR3 region: CARGGIDYGYTF. In DNA, the CDR3 is TGTGCCAGGGGAGGCATAGACTATGGCTACACCTTC. The rearrangement joins TRBV2 to TRBJ1-2; D remains ambiguous. Trimming cost V 9 bases and J 3 bases, with 11 bases left between them. The CDR3 runs 12 residues. Germline V CDR1 and CDR2: SNHLY, FYNNEI.

There are a few counts of this clonotype. The V gene is TRBV6-1, the J gene TRBJ2-7; D is unclear. CDR1 is MNHNS, CDR2 SASEGT, per germline. V was shortened by 3 bases and J by 0 bases, with 6 bases between the two germline ends. There are 13 residues in the CDR3. CDR3 loop: CASSEHSSYEQYV. The CDR3 coding sequence is TGTGCCAGCAGTGAGCACAGCTCCTACGAGCAGTACGTC.

The chain couples TRBV20-1 to TRBJ2-5; D is unresolved. Germline loops: CDR1 DFQATT, CDR2 SNEGSKA (reference sequence). Between the trimmed V and J ends, which lost 6 bases and 3 bases, there was a span of 11 bases. The CDR3 contains 12 residues. The CDR3 reads CSARLWEETQYF. CDR3 bases: TGCAGTGCACGCCTTTGGGAAGAGACCCAGTACTTC.

This clonotype was seen more than once but under ten times. The chain recombines TRBV6-2 or TRBV6-3 with TRBJ2-2; perhaps TRBD1 as D (6 bases). Germline lookup yields CDR1 MNHEY and CDR2 SVGEGT. The CDR3 is 15 residues long. V was pared by 8 bases and J by 2 bases, with 15 bases between. CDR3 region: CASRGDIGNTGELFF. The DNA for the CDR3 is TGTGCCAGCCGAGGGGACATCGGAAACACCGGGGAGCTGTTTTTT.

There are a few counts of this clonotype. The CDR3 loop is CASSAAGAANTIYF. CDR3 coding DNA: TGCGCCAGCAGCGCGGCAGGGGCGGCGAACACCATATATTTT. This chain connects TRBV4-3 to TRBJ1-3; tentatively, D is TRBD1 (6 bases). CDR1 is LGHNA and CDR2 is YSLEER in the germline V gene. CDR3 size: 14 residues. Trimming stripped 5 bases from V and 7 bases from J, with 15 bases between.

This clonotype was picked up many times. The CDR3 is CASSRRLAGNTGELFF. The CDR3 bases are TGTGCCAGCAGCCGTAGGCTAGCGGGGAACACCGGGGAGCTGTTTTTT. This chain connects TRBV7-2 to TRBJ2-2, with 8 bases fitting TRBD2. V shed 5 bases and J 1 base; nucleotides not matched to a gene: 6. The CDR3 loop spans 16 amino acids. In germline, CDR1 is SGHTA, CDR2 FQGNSA.

The chain has TRBV11-2 and TRBJ2-7; possible D gene TRBD2, 6 bases. The CDR3 loop spans 15 amino acids. Trimming removed 0 bases at V and 5 bases at J, with 14 bases between. The germline gives CDR1 SGHAT, CDR2 FQNNGV. The CDR3 region is CASSLEAGFSDEQYF. The CDR3 bases are TGTGCCAGCAGCTTAGAGGCGGGGTTTTCCGACGAGCAGTACTTC.

The chain links TRBV4-3 to TRBJ1-6; 12 bases are a match to TRBD1. Trimming at V came to 3 bases and at J to 6 bases, leaving 9 bases not matched to a gene. The CDR3 has 18 residues. The germline gives CDR1 LGHNA, CDR2 YSLEER. CDR3 DNA: TGCGCCAGCAGCCAGCTACCGGGACAGGGGGCCCCTAATTCACCCCTCCACTTT. It yields the protein CASSQLPGQGAPNSPLHF.

This clonotype was seen ten or more times. The chain has TRBV5-1 and TRBJ2-1, with 7 bases fitting TRBD2. CDR3 length: 19 residues. Germline lookup yields CDR1 SGHRS and CDR2 YFSETQ. J lost 2 bases, V lost 1 base, and 15 bases had no gene match. The CDR3 sequence: CASSLPLSKRDEAYNEQFF. The CDR3 bases are TGCGCCAGCAGCTTGCCCCTCTCAAAGCGGGATGAGGCCTACAATGAGCAGTTCTTC.

There are a few counts of this clonotype. This chain uses TRBV5-6 with TRBJ2-3; 9 positions agree with TRBD1. The germline V gene encodes CDR1 SGHDT and CDR2 YYEEEE. The CDR3 consists of 14 residues. Losses at the gene ends were 4 bases for V and 9 bases for J; bases not matched to a gene: 9. CDR3 in DNA: TGTGCCAGCAGCCTCCGGACAGGGGAGCGGACGCAGTATTTT. It specifies CASSLRTGERTQYF. The variable domain in full, completed from reference TRBV5-6 and TRBJ2-3, reads DAGVTQSPTHLIKTRGQQVTLRCSPKSGHDTVSWYQQALGQGPQFIFQYYEEEERQRGNFPDRFSGHQFPNYSSELNVNALLLGDSALYLCASSLRTGERTQYFGPGTRLTVL.